This T cell receptor (beta chain) was obtained from a study of T-cell memory formation after mild COVID-19. With respect to this clonotype: Its antigen is as yet unknown.

TCRdb independently ran MiXCR on the 5' RACE reads; one entry per CDR3 protein. The repertoire holds about 340,000 distinct CDR3 sequences, about a sixth seen once, with about a fifth in the top ten. The CDR3 contains 15 residues. Between the trimmed V and J ends, which lost 4 bases and 4 bases, there was a span of 16 bases. Germline V CDR1 and CDR2: DFQATT, SNEGSKA (reference sequence). General study results and limits: Contracting clones, day 15 to 85, had balanced CD4/CD8, and later expanders favored CD4+. Some clones that responded were present in memory (sampled pre-infection), which suggests cross-reactive memory joined.

This TCR derives from a man aged 18 to 29 who had mild COVID-19 (a few samples of this study predate the infection). Cell type and time point are not known. This sequence joins TRBV20-1 and TRBJ1-4; the D is unclear. Sequenced: PBMCs or a T cell subset sorted from them (not recorded which). CDR3: CSATRSGLRNEKLFF. The CDR3 DNA sequence: TGCAGTGCTACACGGTCGGGGTTGCGTAATGAAAAACTGTTTTTT.